Listed below are T cell receptor beta chains from one sample, sequenced in a study of blood T cell repertoires in COVID-19. Produced via immunoSEQ multiplex PCR; TCRdb's table is partial and in-frame only. This table holds roughly 92,000 clones, 87% found once. Sequencing was performed on peripheral blood. Receptors originate from a human donor with acute or convalescent COVID-19. The donor label of this sample is uncertain. Both conserved end residues are part of each CDR3. A D gene is named only where the DNA matches it firmly. Size tells how often a clone was seen (once, few, many) or the class of an expanded clone, and some rows leave it out.

d_gene | len | j_gene | v_gene | abundance | CDR3nt | CDR3aa
. | 15 | TRBJ2-5 | TRBV19 | . | TGTGCCAGTAGCCGGACAGGCCGGGGGCAAGAGACCCAGTACTTC | CASSRTGRGQETQYF
TRBD1 | 15 | TRBJ2-1 | TRBV5-4 | . | TGTGCCAGCAGCTTGGCATCAACAGGGGGGAATGAGCAGTTCTTC | CASSLASTGGNEQFF
TRBD2 | 16 | TRBJ2-1 | TRBV19 | . | TGTGCCAGTACCCCTAGCGGGGGGGCCAAGTTGAATGAGCAGTTCTTC | CASTPSGGAKLNEQFF
. | 15 | TRBJ1-2 | TRBV7-9 | . | TGTGCCAGCAGCTTAGCTGGCGGGACCCCGGTTGGCTACACCTTC | CASSLAGGTPVGYTF
. | 15 | TRBJ1-6 | TRBV2 | . | TGTGCCAGCAGTCCCAATGAGGGCCATAATTCACCCCTCCACTTT | CASSPNEGHNSPLHF
TRBD2 | 14 | TRBJ2-3 | TRBV27 | . | TGTGCCAGCGCACTAGCGGGGAGTGAAGATACGCAGTATTTT | CASALAGSEDTQYF
TRBD2 | 14 | TRBJ2-3 | TRBV11-3 | . | TGTGCCAGCAGCTTCAGCGGGGGGGCAGATACGCAGTATTTT | CASSFSGGADTQYF
TRBD1 | 14 | TRBJ2-7 | TRBV11-2 | . | TGTGCCAGCAGCTTAGGGCAGGGGGCCTACGAGCAGTACTTC | CASSLGQGAYEQYF
TRBD1 | 13 | TRBJ2-2 | TRBV12-3/TRBV12-4 | . | TGTGCCAGCAGAGTACAGGGGACCGGGGAGCTGTTTTTT | CASRVQGTGELFF
. | 15 | TRBJ2-7 | TRBV7-8 | . | TGTGCCAGCAGCGTGACAGGATCGTTGTCCTACGAGCAGTACTTC | CASSVTGSLSYEQYF
TRBD2 | 17 | TRBJ2-3 | TRBV5-4 | few | TGTGCCAGCAGCTTTGGCAGCGGGGGGGCTAGCACAGATACGCAGTATTTT | CASSFGSGGASTDTQYF
. | 15 | TRBJ2-3 | TRBV5-1 | . | TGCGCCAGCAGCCGAGGATCAAGGAGCACAGATACGCAGTATTTT | CASSRGSRSTDTQYF
. | 15 | TRBJ1-1 | TRBV2 | . | TGTGCCAGCAGTGAAAACGGACAACCCGGGACTGAAGCTTTCTTT | CASSENGQPGTEAFF
. | 15 | TRBJ2-7 | TRBV28 | . | TGTGCCAGCAGGTCCCTTCCAGGGGTTCGAGACGAGCAGTACTTC | CASRSLPGVRDEQYF
TRBD1 | 15 | TRBJ1-6 | TRBV18 | few | TGTGCCAGCTCCCCCGACAGGGCCTATAATTCACCCCTCCACTTT | CASSPDRAYNSPLHF
. | 15 | TRBJ1-5 | TRBV5-5 | . | TGTGCCAGCACGGAGGGCTTACAGAGCAATCAGCCCCAGCATTTT | CASTEGLQSNQPQHF
. | 12 | TRBJ1-5 | TRBV6-2/TRBV6-3 | few | TGTGCCAGCAGTTCCCTAGGTCAGCCCCAGCATTTT | CASSSLGQPQHF